This T cell receptor beta chain was identified in a study of beta chain features in type 1 diabetes. Purity (above 95%) was reached by all sorted populations. cDNA synthesis used the whole RNA isolate, giving expressed TCRB sequences. The method was immunoSEQ multiplex PCR; TCRdb's version includes in-frame clones alone and lacks a portion of them. The sample shows around 350,000 clones, approximately 12% of them seen only once. The germline gives CDR1 KGHSH, CDR2 LQKENI. Germline trimming cut 0 bases from V and 4 bases from J; bases unmatched to any gene: 4. This CDR3 comprises 15 residues. The sequencing sample was made of naive CD4+ T cells from blood. This clonotype was obtained from a man between 18 and 29 years old in good health. This chain uses TRBV18 with TRBJ2-7; 9 bases align to TRBD2. DNA for the CDR3: TGTGCCAGCTCACCACCGGCGGGGGGGCATTACGAGCAGTACTTC. It specifies CASSPPAGGHYEQYF.